The clone carrying this T cell receptor (beta chain) was seen just once. The antigen remains undetermined. With V trimmed by 6 bases and J by 5 bases, 9 bases remained unmatched. The CDR3 length is 14 residues. Germline lookup yields CDR1 MNHEY and CDR2 SVGAGI. This record comes from a study of CD8+ T cells in alopecia areata. Study background: The drug, oral tofacitinib, was given to treated patients at 5 to 10 mg twice daily.

Peripheral blood samples and lesional scalp punch biopsies were obtained from alopecia areata patients. Sequencing templates came from extracted RNA that was reverse transcribed into cDNA. Generated by immunoSEQ multiplex PCR, the TCRdb table keeps only in-frame clones and is missing some. The sample lists 45,000 to 70,000 clones, around 96% occurring once. Overall study findings and caveats: Although TCR sharing was seen in mice, sharing across patients was less clear, possibly for HLA-related reasons. For lesional scalp, especially alopecia totalis/universalis, clonality was higher than in normal scalp.

The receptor was isolated from a human donor with alopecia areata. The sample in question was CD8+ T cells sorted from blood, obtained at week 0. The chain is built from TRBV6-5 and TRBJ1-1; 7 bases fit TRBD1. The CDR3 loop reads CASSMRQGGTEAFF. As DNA, the CDR3 is TGTGCCAGCAGCATGCGACAGGGTGGAACTGAAGCTTTCTTT.